This T cell receptor (beta chain) was captured by sequencing in a study of T cells expressing NK-cell markers. On the study more broadly: HCMV seropositivity marked most of the eight sequenced donors; one was seronegative. Study-level results: Certain NKG2C+ T cell clones were expanded, and their HCMV specificity remained unclear. More than 5 donors had dominant NKG2C+ clonotypes that comprised about 1.0-7.5% of their CD8+ T cells.

Reprocessing the 5' RACE reads, TCRdb reports a single entry for every CDR3 protein and omits DNA. The sample table sets out 200,000 to 300,000 distinct CDR3 sequences. From germline, CDR1 is ENHRY and CDR2 SYGVKD. CDR3 length: 15 amino acids. On this clonotype: Antigen specificity is unknown.

The material sequenced was blood T cells: a sorted CD56 or NKG2C T cell subset, CD4+ or CD8+ T cells, or bulk PBMC T cells (not recorded which). The J gene is TRBJ2-7, the V gene TRBV10-3. This TCR was sampled from a man aged 18 to 30 in good health. The CDR3 reads CAISEYRLTAYEQYF.